The TCR beta chain under discussion was sequenced for a study of OX40 agonist ivuxolimab in advanced cancers. Turning to the overall study: Ivuxolimab was an agonistic, fully human IgG2 monoclonal antibody directed against OX40 (CD134), a costimulatory receptor. The paper describes the monotherapy dose-escalation part (N of about 57 patients) of the phase I trial of ivuxolimab. Prior anti-PD-1, anti-PD-L1 or anti-CTLA-4 therapy was permitted, and 40% of dose-escalation patients had received checkpoint inhibitors. Partial responses were achieved by three dose-escalation patients, of whom one had hepatocellular carcinoma and two had cutaneous melanoma. The point of sequencing TCRbeta in the periphery was to test whether ivuxolimab changed TCR sequence diversity and drove clonal T-cell expansion. Intravenous ivuxolimab was administered to patients every 2 weeks at six dose levels: 0.01, 0.1, 0.3, 1.5, 3 and 10 mg/kg. Of the approximately 50 dose-escalation patients, hepatocellular carcinoma was present in about 20, melanoma in approximately 15, renal cell carcinoma in 9 and head and neck cancer in 9. The dose-escalation cohort was roughly 87% male with a mean age of roughly 62 years, ranging from roughly 23 to 90. The investigation overall reported the following: The antigen specificity of the clonally expanded peripheral T cells was not determined. Low levels of normalized T-cell clonal expansion were also seen in some patients who did not respond. Partial responders in the 0.1-3.0 mg/kg groups had among the lowest normalized peripheral clonal expansion, especially among CD8+ T cells. After ivuxolimab, CD8+ T cells had more expanded clones than CD4+ T cells on average. At doses of 0.1 to 3.0 mg/kg, clonal expansion of both CD4+ and CD8+ T cells in blood was seen between baseline and week 6.

The trial excluded patients who had a history of autoimmune disease or were on systemic immunosuppression. Peripheral blood for TCR sequencing was collected from all dose cohorts at baseline, on cycle 4 day 1, and on cycle 7 day 1. The samples were taken from a phase I, first-in-human, multicenter, open-label dose-escalation trial of ivuxolimab. Adults with locally advanced or metastatic melanoma, renal cell carcinoma, hepatocellular carcinoma or head and neck squamous cell carcinoma were enrolled in the trial. Before TCR sequencing, CD4+ T cells and CD8+ T cells from peripheral blood were sorted into separate populations. For this clone: It lacks a known antigen. No much larger clone is present one base from it, and per-base qualities are unavailable.

Genomic DNA was extracted from sorted cells for sequencing of the TCRbeta CDR3 region. TCRbeta CDR3 regions were sequenced using the immunoSEQ Assay. TCRdb carries this immuneACCESS record with in-frame sequences only. Its versions omit some clonotypes, under half of them owing to an unresolved V gene in the studies checked, with the rest unexplained. In this sample the table shows tens of thousands of clones, more than 70% of which occur a single time. The ten top clones hold over 5% of the sample. This sequence was found in an adult with an advanced solid tumor such as melanoma, head and neck, liver or kidney cancer. This material consisted of CD4+ or CD8+ T cells sorted from blood, taken in a trial of the OX40 agonist ivuxolimab.

The DNA sequence reads TGTGCCTGGAGTGTACAGGGTGGCCCCTATGGCTACACCTTC. It translates as CAWSVQGGPYGYTF. Recombination linked TRBV30 to TRBJ1-2; TRBD1 is a weak D gene call, 6 bases matching. From its cysteine to its phenylalanine, the CDR3 spans 14 amino acids. This entry keeps only the CDR3 DNA: 42 bases, framed from base 1. CDR1 and CDR2 are read off the germline V gene (reference sequence) as GTSNPN and SVGIG. V lost 0 bases and J lost 4 bases; the stretch between them is 12 bases long.